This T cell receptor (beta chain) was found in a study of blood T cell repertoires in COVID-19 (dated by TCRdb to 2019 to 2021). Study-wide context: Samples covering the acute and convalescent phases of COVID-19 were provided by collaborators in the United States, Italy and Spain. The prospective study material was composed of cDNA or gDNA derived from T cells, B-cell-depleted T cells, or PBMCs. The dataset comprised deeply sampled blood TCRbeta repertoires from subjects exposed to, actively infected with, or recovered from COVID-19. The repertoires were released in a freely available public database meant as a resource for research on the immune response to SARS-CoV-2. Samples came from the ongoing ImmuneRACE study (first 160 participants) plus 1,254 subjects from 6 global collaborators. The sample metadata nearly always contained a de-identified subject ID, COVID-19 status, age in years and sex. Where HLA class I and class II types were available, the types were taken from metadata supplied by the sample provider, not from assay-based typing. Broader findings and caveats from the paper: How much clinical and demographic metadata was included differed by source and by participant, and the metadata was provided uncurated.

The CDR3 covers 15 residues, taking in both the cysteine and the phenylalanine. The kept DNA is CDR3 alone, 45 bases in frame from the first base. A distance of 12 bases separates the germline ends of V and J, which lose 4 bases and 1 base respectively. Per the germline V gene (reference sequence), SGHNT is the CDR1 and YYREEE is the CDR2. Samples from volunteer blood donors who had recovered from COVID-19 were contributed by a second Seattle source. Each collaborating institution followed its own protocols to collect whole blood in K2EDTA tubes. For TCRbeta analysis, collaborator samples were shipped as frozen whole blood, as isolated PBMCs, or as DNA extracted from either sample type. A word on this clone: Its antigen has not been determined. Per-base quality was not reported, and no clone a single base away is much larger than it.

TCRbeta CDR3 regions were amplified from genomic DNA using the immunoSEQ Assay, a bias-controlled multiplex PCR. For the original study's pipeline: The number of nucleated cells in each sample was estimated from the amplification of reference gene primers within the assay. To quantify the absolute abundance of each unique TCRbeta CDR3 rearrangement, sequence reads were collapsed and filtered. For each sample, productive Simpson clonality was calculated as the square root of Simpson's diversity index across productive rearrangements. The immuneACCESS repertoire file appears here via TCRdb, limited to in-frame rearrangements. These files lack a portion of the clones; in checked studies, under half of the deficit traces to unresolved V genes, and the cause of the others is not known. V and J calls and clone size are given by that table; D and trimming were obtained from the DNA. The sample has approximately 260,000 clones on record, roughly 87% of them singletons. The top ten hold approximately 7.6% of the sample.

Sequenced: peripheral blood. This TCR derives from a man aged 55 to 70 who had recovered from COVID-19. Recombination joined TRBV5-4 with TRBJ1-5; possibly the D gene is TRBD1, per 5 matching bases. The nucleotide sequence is TGTGCCAGCAGCCCTATACCAGGGAGCAATCAGCCCCAGCATTTT. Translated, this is CASSPIPGSNQPQHF.